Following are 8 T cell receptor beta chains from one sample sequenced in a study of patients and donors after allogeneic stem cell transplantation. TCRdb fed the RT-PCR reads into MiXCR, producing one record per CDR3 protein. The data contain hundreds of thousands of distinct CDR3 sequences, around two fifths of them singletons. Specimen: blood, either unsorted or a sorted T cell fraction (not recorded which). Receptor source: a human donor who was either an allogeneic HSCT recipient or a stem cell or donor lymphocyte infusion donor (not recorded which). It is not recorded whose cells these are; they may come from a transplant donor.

The chain's CDR3 is CSARDHPGGKNEQFF. The CDR3 coding sequence is TGCAGTGCTAGAGATCACCCGGGGGGCAAGAATGAGCAGTTCTTC. This rearrangement joins TRBV20-1 to TRBJ2-1; a possible D gene is TRBD2 (7 bases). Germline CDR1 and CDR2: DFQATT and SNEGSKA (reference sequence). V lost 0 bases to trimming and J lost 7 bases, with 16 bases between them. This CDR3 comprises 15 residues.

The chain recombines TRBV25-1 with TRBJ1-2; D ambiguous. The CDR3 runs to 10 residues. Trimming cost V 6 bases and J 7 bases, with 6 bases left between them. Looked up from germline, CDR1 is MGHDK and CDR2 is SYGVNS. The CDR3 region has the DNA TGTGCCAGCAGCGTAGGTGGCTACACCTTC. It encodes CASSVGGYTF.

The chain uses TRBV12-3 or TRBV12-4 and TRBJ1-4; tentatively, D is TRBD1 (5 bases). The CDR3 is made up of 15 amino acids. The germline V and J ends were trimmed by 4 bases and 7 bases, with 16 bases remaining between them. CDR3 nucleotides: TGTGCCAGCAGTTCCTTGAGGGGAGAGATTGAAAAACTGTTTTTT. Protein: CASSSLRGEIEKLFF.

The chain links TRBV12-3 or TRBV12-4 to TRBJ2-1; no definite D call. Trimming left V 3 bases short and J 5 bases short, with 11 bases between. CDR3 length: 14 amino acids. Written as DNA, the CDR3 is TGTGCCAGCAGTTTCCCGAGTCTGCACAATGAGCAGTTCTTC. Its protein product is CASSFPSLHNEQFF.

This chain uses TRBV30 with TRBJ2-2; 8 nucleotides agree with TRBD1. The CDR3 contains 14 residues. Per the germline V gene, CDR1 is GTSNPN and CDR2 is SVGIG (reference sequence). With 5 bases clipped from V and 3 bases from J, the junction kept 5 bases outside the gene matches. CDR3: CAWGGQGDTGELFF. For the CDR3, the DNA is TGTGCCTGGGGCGGACAGGGCGACACCGGGGAGCTGTTTTTT.

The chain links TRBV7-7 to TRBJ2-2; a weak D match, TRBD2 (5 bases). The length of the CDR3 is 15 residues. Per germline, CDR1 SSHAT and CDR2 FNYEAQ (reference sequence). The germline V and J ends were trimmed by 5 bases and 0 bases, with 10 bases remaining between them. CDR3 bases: TGTGCCAGCAGCGCCTCGGGGACGAACACCGGGGAGCTGTTTTTT. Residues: CASSASGTNTGELFF.

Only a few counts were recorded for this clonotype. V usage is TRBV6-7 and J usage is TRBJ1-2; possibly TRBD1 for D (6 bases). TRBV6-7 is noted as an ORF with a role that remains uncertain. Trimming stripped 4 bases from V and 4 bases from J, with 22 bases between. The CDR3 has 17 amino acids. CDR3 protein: CASSCPGTPGFGYGYTF. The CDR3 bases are TGTGCCAGCAGTTGCCCCGGGACACCAGGTTTCGGCTATGGCTACACCTTC.

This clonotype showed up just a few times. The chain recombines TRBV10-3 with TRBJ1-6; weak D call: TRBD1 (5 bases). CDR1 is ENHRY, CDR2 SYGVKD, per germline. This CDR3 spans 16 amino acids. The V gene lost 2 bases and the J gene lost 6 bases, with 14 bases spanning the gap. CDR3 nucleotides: TGTGCCATCAGTGAGCCCTCCGGGGGTTTTAATTCACCCCTCCACTTT. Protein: CAISEPSGGFNSPLHF.